These T cell receptor beta chains were read from a single sample in a study of cytomegalovirus exposure and HLA in healthy donors. Clones were read by immunoSEQ multiplex PCR, and TCRdb kept only the in-frame ones, dropping some. Of some 70,000 clones listed, around 78% were seen once; the top ten hold around 6.3%. Sequences were obtained from PBMCs. The receptors were gathered from a man aged 45 to 65 in good health and CMV-seronegative. Both conserved end residues are part of each CDR3. A D gene is named only where the DNA matches it firmly. Size is omitted from some rows. Given values are once, few, many or a class for expanded clones.

clone size	V gene	J gene	D gene	CDR3 DNA	CDR3 protein
NA	TRBV19	TRBJ2-7	TRBD1	TGTGCCAGTACTAGGACAGGGGACAACTCCTACGAGCAGTACTTC	CASTRTGDNSYEQYF
NA	TRBV4-1	TRBJ2-1	TRBD2	TGCGCCAGCAGCCAAGCAGGACTAGCGGGGGTCCGCTCTTACAATGAGCAGTTCTTC	CASSQAGLAGVRSYNEQFF
NA	TRBV19	TRBJ2-5	TRBD1	TGTGCCAGTAGTATCAGGGGGCTCGGTAGAGAGACCCAGTACTTC	CASSIRGLGRETQYF
NA	TRBV6-5	TRBJ2-3	TRBD2	TGTGCCAGCAGTTACTCGCTAGCGGCAGATACGCAGTATTTT	CASSYSLAADTQYF
NA	TRBV30	TRBJ1-4	NA	TGTGCCTGGAGGGCGGGCGGAACCCATGAAAAACTGTTTTTT	CAWRAGGTHEKLFF
NA	TRBV29-1	TRBJ1-2	TRBD1	TGCAGCGTTGTTTGGGGGCAGGGGGGCTATGGCTACACCTTC	CSVVWGQGGYGYTF
NA	TRBV28	TRBJ2-4	NA	TGTGCCAGCAGTCCACAGGTAGCCAAAAACATTCAGTACTTC	CASSPQVAKNIQYF
NA	TRBV4-3	TRBJ2-7	TRBD2	TGCGCCAGCAGCCAAGTTAGCGGGAGTGGTAACGAGCAGTACTTC	CASSQVSGSGNEQYF
once	TRBV5-4	TRBJ2-7	TRBD2	TGTGCCAGCAGCCGTCCCACTAGCGGGAGCTACGAGCAGTACTTC	CASSRPTSGSYEQYF
few	TRBV6-5	TRBJ2-7	NA	TGTGCCAGCAGTTACAGCGAGGGAGCCTACGAGCAGTACTTC	CASSYSEGAYEQYF
NA	TRBV27	TRBJ2-7	TRBD1	TGTGCCAGCAGTTTAAACCGACAGGGTCTGTACTTC	CASSLNRQGLYF
NA	TRBV9	TRBJ1-1	NA	TGTGCCAGCAGCCCACACAGGGTAAAGAACACTGAAGCTTTCTTT	CASSPHRVKNTEAFF
few	TRBV6-6	TRBJ2-1	TRBD1	TGTGCCAGCAACGGACAGGGGTACAATGAGCAGTTCTTC	CASNGQGYNEQFF
NA	TRBV30	TRBJ1-2	NA	TGTGCCTGGACCCGGAGGGTGGGTGGCTACACCTTC	CAWTRRVGGYTF
NA	TRBV7-2	TRBJ2-1	NA	TGTGCCAGCAGCTTAGTTCCGAGCAATGAGCAGTTCTTC	CASSLVPSNEQFF
once	TRBV7-6	TRBJ2-7	NA	TGTGCCAGCAGCTTAGATGCTTGGGCGTCCTACGAGCAGTACTTC	CASSLDAWASYEQYF
NA	TRBV30	TRBJ2-3	NA	TGTGCCTGGAGACAACAGAGAGATACGCAGTATTTT	CAWRQQRDTQYF
NA	TRBV19	TRBJ2-1	NA	TGTGCCAGTAGTAGATCGAGCGGACACAATGAGCAGTTCTTC	CASSRSSGHNEQFF
NA	TRBV2	TRBJ2-2	NA	TGTGCCAGCCTGGAGGCCGGGGAGCTGTTTTTT	CASLEAGELFF
once	TRBV5-6	TRBJ1-5	NA	TGTGCCAGCAGCTGGAGACGGAATAGCAATCAGCCCCAGCATTTT	CASSWRRNSNQPQHF
NA	TRBV16	TRBJ2-7	TRBD2	TGTGCCAGCAGCCAATCTCGGACGCGGGGGTACGAGCAGTACTTC	CASSQSRTRGYEQYF
NA	TRBV5-1	TRBJ2-1	TRBD2	TGCGCCAGCAGCAGCGGGACTAGCGATGAGCAGTTCTTC	CASSSGTSDEQFF
few	TRBV5-1	TRBJ1-1	NA	TGCGCCAGCGGCAAGGGGAGGGGGAACACTGAAGCTTTCTTT	CASGKGRGNTEAFF
NA	TRBV23-1	TRBJ1-1	NA	TGCGCCAGCAGTCGAGGGCTGACTGAAGCTTTCTTT	CASSRGLTEAFF
few	TRBV18	TRBJ2-7	TRBD2	TGTGCCAGCTCACCATGGACTAGCGGCCTCTACGAGCAGTACTTC	CASSPWTSGLYEQYF
few	TRBV6-4	TRBJ2-3	TRBD1	TGTGCCAGCAGTGACTCCGGGACAGGCTCATTCGGCACGCAGTATTTT	CASSDSGTGSFGTQYF
NA	TRBV7-9	TRBJ1-4	NA	TGTGCCAGCAGCTTAGCGCTACCGGACAGAGCAACTAATGAAAAACTGTTTTTT	CASSLALPDRATNEKLFF
NA	TRBV6-5	TRBJ1-1	TRBD1	TGTGCCAGCAGTTACGGTCCAGGGGGTTGGAACACTGAAGCTTTCTTT	CASSYGPGGWNTEAFF
NA	TRBV2	TRBJ2-2	NA	TGTGCCAGCAGAGCCCGTAACGCGAACACCGGGGAGCTGTTTTTT	CASRARNANTGELFF
NA	TRBV28	TRBJ1-4	TRBD1	TGTGCCAGCAGTTCCCCCCGGGACAGCACACGTGAAAAACTGTTTTTT	CASSSPRDSTREKLFF
NA	TRBV6-6	TRBJ2-7	TRBD1	TGTGCCAGCAGTTACGGGACAGGGGGTTACGAGCAGTACTTC	CASSYGTGGYEQYF
NA	TRBV25-1	TRBJ2-5	NA	TGTGCCAGCAGTACCCGGGACACAGAGACCCAGTACTTC	CASSTRDTETQYF
NA	TRBV5-8	TRBJ2-2	NA	TGTGCCAGCAGCGGACGAAGGCAGGCTCTAGAGGGGCTGTTTTTT	CASSGRRQALEGLFF
once	TRBV5-1	TRBJ2-3	NA	TGCGCCAGCAGCCTGGAGCTGTCGACAGATACGCAGTATTTT	CASSLELSTDTQYF
few	TRBV25-1	TRBJ2-6	NA	TGTGCCAGCGCACAGGGATCAATCTCTGGGGCCAACGTCCTGACTTTC	CASAQGSISGANVLTF
NA	TRBV6-5	TRBJ2-1	TRBD2	TGTGCCAGCAATGGGCCTAGCGGGTACAATGAGCAGTTCTTC	CASNGPSGYNEQFF
NA	TRBV18	TRBJ1-1	NA	TGTGCCAGCTCAGAGGGCAGGTCGAGCACTGAAGCTTTCTTT	CASSEGRSSTEAFF
NA	TRBV7-2	TRBJ1-4	NA	TGTGCCAGCAGCTTAAGTAGAAGTAATGAAAAACTGTTTTTT	CASSLSRSNEKLFF
NA	TRBV19	TRBJ1-1	NA	TGTGCCAGTAGTATGAGTGGTACTGAAGCTTTCTTT	CASSMSGTEAFF
NA	TRBV10-1	TRBJ2-3	TRBD2	TGCGCCAGCAGTGAGTCAGGACTAGCGGGGGGGAGGTTAGATACGCAGTATTTT	CASSESGLAGGRLDTQYF
NA	TRBV27	TRBJ1-1	NA	TGTGCCAGCAGTCCTCCATTCGGGTCAGCGTTCTTT	CASSPPFGSAFF
NA	TRBV6-1	TRBJ2-1	NA	TGTGCCAGCAGTGACGGGACTTGGGGGAATGAGCAGTTCTTC	CASSDGTWGNEQFF
NA	TRBV19	TRBJ1-5	NA	TGTGCCAGTAGTGTTATCCTAGGTGTGGGCAATCAGCCCCAGCATTTT	CASSVILGVGNQPQHF
NA	TRBV7-9	TRBJ2-4	NA	TGTGCCAGCAGCCCCCGGCAGTCTACTTGGGGACTAGCCAAAAACATTCAGTACTTC	CASSPRQSTWGLAKNIQYF
once	TRBV11-2	TRBJ2-2	TRBD1	TGTGCCAGCAGTCGCCAGGGGGCTTACGGGGAGCTGTTTTTT	CASSRQGAYGELFF
NA	TRBV7-6	TRBJ2-1	NA	TGTGCCAGCAGCGAAGCCAACCTTGGTGAGCAGTTCTTC	CASSEANLGEQFF
NA	TRBV27	TRBJ1-5	NA	TGTGCCAGCAGTTTATTCCCTCTCCTGGGAGGCAATCAGCCCCAGCATTTT	CASSLFPLLGGNQPQHF
few	TRBV7-9	TRBJ2-5	TRBD2	TGTGCCAGCAGCCGGGGAGGGGAGACCCAGTACTTC	CASSRGGETQYF
NA	TRBV30	TRBJ2-7	TRBD1	TGTGCCTGGAGTGCCCGGACAGGGTGGTACGAGCAGTACTTC	CAWSARTGWYEQYF
NA	TRBV6-5	TRBJ1-2	NA	TGTGCCAGCAGTTATCTAGACGGGGTCTATGGCTACACCTTC	CASSYLDGVYGYTF
NA	TRBV12-5	TRBJ1-5	NA	TGTGCTAGTGGCGTAGATTATCAGCCCCAGCATTTT	CASGVDYQPQHF
NA	TRBV6-6	TRBJ2-1	NA	TGTGCCAGCCGAACTGCCGGGACTTACAATGAGCAGTTCTTC	CASRTAGTYNEQFF
NA	TRBV6-5	TRBJ2-1	NA	TGTGCCAGCAGTTACTCGCCGGGGGAGCAGTTCTTC	CASSYSPGEQFF
NA	TRBV5-5	TRBJ1-2	NA	TGTGCCAGCAGCCTCCAAACAGGTTCTGCTAACTATGGCTACACCTTC	CASSLQTGSANYGYTF
NA	TRBV6-1	TRBJ1-3	NA	TGTGCCAGCAGTGTGGAGAATGGAAACACCATATATTTT	CASSVENGNTIYF